The next 16 T cell receptor beta chains were all read from a single sample in a study of cytomegalovirus exposure and HLA in healthy donors. The PCR ran on 60 Vbeta and 13 Jbeta primers. TCRdb's table, derived via immunoSEQ multiplex PCR, lists solely in-frame clones and lacks some. The top ten hold approximately 6.5% of the sample, which has about 150,000 clones, more than 70% seen once. The material sequenced was PBMCs. The source is a male donor in good health and CMV-seropositive.

This clone has more than one count but fewer than ten. The chain joins TRBV12-5 to TRBJ2-2, with 9 bases identical to TRBD1. The CDR3 spans 17 residues. V gave up 3 bases and J gave up 4 bases; unmatched junction bases: 9. Germline assignment: CDR1 LGHNT and CDR2 FRNRAP. This CDR3 reads CASGFHLYRGRTGELFF. The CDR3 DNA reads TGTGCTAGTGGTTTTCACCTGTACAGGGGGCGCACCGGGGAGCTGTTTTTT.

This sequence joins TRBV21-1 and TRBJ2-7; TRBD2, the table's D call, lacks a check against the DNA. TRBV21-1 is annotated as a pseudogene. The CDR3 runs 16 residues. The CDR3 loop is CASDVFRGSSSGEQYF. The CDR3 coding sequence is TGTGCCAGCGACGTCTTTCGGGGGAGTTCGTCTGGCGAGCAGTACTTC.

The chain couples TRBV5-1 to TRBJ1-3, with a weak D call TRBD1 (6 bases). The CDR3 has 15 residues. The V end was cut by 7 bases, the J end by 4 bases, with 18 bases between. Germline CDR1 reads SGHRS; CDR2 reads YFSETQ. CDR3 amino acids: CASPTEAGAGNTIYF. The CDR3 coding sequence is TGCGCCAGCCCTACGGAGGCGGGGGCGGGAAACACCATATATTTT.

Here the CDR3 reads CASSYTENQPQHF. The DNA for the CDR3 is TGTGCCAGCAGTTACACCGAGAATCAGCCCCAGCATTTT. The chain has TRBV6-6 and TRBJ1-5; D uncertain. V dropped 2 bases and J dropped 4 bases, with 6 bases sitting between them. Germline V gene lookup returns CDR1 MNHNY and CDR2 SVGAGI (reference sequence). This CDR3 has 13 residues.

The rearrangement joins TRBV7-2 to TRBJ1-3; D may be TRBD1 (5 bases). Trimming removed 1 base from V and 4 bases from J, with 14 bases in between. Per the germline V gene, CDR1 is SGHTA and CDR2 is FQGNSA. This CDR3 comprises 16 residues. CDR3 nucleotides: TGTGCCAGCAGCTTAGACGCAGGGTACGGCGGAAACACCATATATTTT. This sequence encodes CASSLDAGYGGNTIYF. Full variable domain (rest looked up from reference TRBV7-2 and TRBJ1-3): GAGVSQSPSNKVTEKGKDVELRCDPISGHTALYWYRQSLGQGLEFLIYFQGNSAPDKSGLPSDRFSAERTGGSVSTLTIQRTQQEDSAVYLCASSLDAGYGGNTIYFGEGSWLTVV.

This clone was recorded only once. This chain uses TRBV4-1 with TRBJ2-1; no definite D call. The CDR3 length is 16 residues. From germline, CDR1 is MGHRA and CDR2 YSYEKL. The V end lost 0 bases, the J end lost 9 bases, and 18 bases lay between the germline ends. CDR3 nucleotides: TGCGCCAGCAGCCAAGATCGATCTAGATTGGTGGGTGAGCAGTTCTTC. As protein: CASSQDRSRLVGEQFF.

The chain employs TRBV12-5 and TRBJ1-1; D is undetermined. Germline V gives CDR1 LGHNT, CDR2 FRNRAP. CDR3 size: 10 residues. The V gene lost 5 bases and the J gene lost 9 bases, with 7 bases spanning the gap. CDR3 in DNA: TGTGCTAGTGGTCTCCTTCAAGCTTTCTTT. Translating gives CASGLLQAFF.

The rearrangement links TRBV9 to TRBJ2-5; 10 bases match TRBD2. The CDR3 has 16 residues. Germline-derived CDR1 and CDR2 are SGDLS and YYNGEE. V lost 4 bases to trimming and J lost 4 bases; unmatched junction nucleotides: 10. The CDR3 region has the DNA TGTGCCAGCAGCAACAGACTAGCGGGTGAGAGAGAGACCCAGTACTTC. It specifies CASSNRLAGERETQYF.

This clone was counted a single time. The rearrangement uses TRBV6-5 and TRBJ1-1; tentative D call: TRBD1 (6 bases). Germline V gene lookup returns CDR1 MNHEY and CDR2 SVGAGI. This CDR3 comprises 15 residues. The ends were cut back, 4 bases at V and 2 bases at J, with 14 bases in the middle. This chain's CDR3 is CASSSEGGGNTEAFF. As DNA, the CDR3 is TGTGCCAGCAGTTCCGAAGGGGGTGGTAACACTGAAGCTTTCTTT.

This clone is a singleton in its sample. The rearrangement joins TRBV10-3 to TRBJ2-1, with D tentatively TRBD2 (5 bases). The germline gives CDR1 ENHRY, CDR2 SYGVKD. Trimming took 10 bases from V and 5 from J, leaving 33 bases between them. This CDR3 region has 19 residues. The CDR3, as DNA: TGTGCCACCTCAGCGCGTATATTCCAAACTAGTAACGTGGACAATGAGCAGTTCTTC. This encodes CATSARIFQTSNVDNEQFF.

Details on this clone: A read error may produce the germline difference seen at one junction end. This chain links TRBV4-2 with TRBJ2-7; TRBD2 matches 11 bases. The CDR3 runs to 14 residues. Germline CDR1 reads LGHNA; CDR2 reads YNFKEQ. CDR3 sequence: CASSQGDSSGRTSF. The DNA of the CDR3 is TGTGCCAGCAGCCAAGGGGACTCTAGCGGGAGGACCTCATTC.

This rearrangement joins TRBV14 to TRBJ2-1; TRBD2 matches at 10 bases. The trim removed 2 bases at V and 7 bases at J, leaving 8 bases unmatched. CDR1 is SGHDN, CDR2 FVKESK, per germline. The CDR3 has 16 residues. In nucleotides, the CDR3 is TGTGCCAGCAGCCAAACCCCGGGACTAGCGTCGAATGAGCAGTTCTTC. Translated, it gives CASSQTPGLASNEQFF.

The rearrangement uses TRBV19 and TRBJ2-2, with TRBD1 matching 12 bases. Losses at the gene ends were 5 bases for V and 7 bases for J; bases not matched to a gene: 8. This CDR3 is 16 amino acids long. Germline assignment: CDR1 LNHDA and CDR2 SQIVND (reference sequence). As DNA, the CDR3 is TGTGCCAGTAGTCCCCGGGACAGGGGGCTTATCGGGGAGCTGTTTTTT. Its translation is CASSPRDRGLIGELFF.

This sequence joins TRBV6-4 and TRBJ2-2, with 9 bases lining up with TRBD2. J was trimmed by 4 bases and V by 2 bases; bases with no gene match: 14. Germline CDR1 MRHNA, CDR2 SNTAGT. This CDR3 comprises 19 residues. CDR3 in amino acids: CASSDLRLAVPGGTGELFF. CDR3 coding DNA: TGTGCCAGCAGTGACCTTAGACTAGCGGTTCCAGGGGGCACCGGGGAGCTGTTTTTT.

The chain is built from TRBV7-2 and TRBJ1-1, with D tentatively TRBD1 (5 bases). Trimming stripped 5 bases from V and 11 bases from J, with 15 bases between. CDR1 is SGHTA and CDR2 is FQGNSA in the germline V gene. The length of the CDR3 is 12 residues. CDR3 region: CASSPDQGKAFF. CDR3 nucleotides: TGTGCCAGCAGCCCCGACCAGGGTAAGGCTTTCTTT.

The gene calls are TRBV10-3 and TRBJ1-2, with D possibly matching TRBD1 (6 bases). Trimming took off 8 bases at V and 8 bases at J, with 18 bases between the two ends. CDR1 is ENHRY, CDR2 SYGVKD, per germline. This CDR3 has 13 amino acids. The CDR3 region is CAIPVGGAEGYTF. The CDR3 DNA is TGTGCCATCCCTGTCGGGGGGGCGGAAGGCTACACCTTC.